This paragraph reports one T cell receptor beta chain. This entry is derived from a study of patients and donors after allogeneic stem cell transplantation. From germline, CDR1 is LNHDA and CDR2 SQIVND (reference sequence). The CDR3 consists of 15 residues. Trimming removed 3 bases at V and 9 bases at J, with 20 bases between. TCRdb used MiXCR to reprocess the RT-PCR reads, holding one entry per CDR3 protein. The sample yields about 230,000 distinct CDR3 sequences, roughly an eighth seen once. Sequences were obtained from blood, either unsorted or a sorted T cell fraction (not recorded which). The genes are TRBV19 and TRBJ1-2; tentative D call: TRBD1 (6 bases). The receptor was isolated from a human donor who was either an allogeneic HSCT recipient or a stem cell or donor lymphocyte infusion donor (not recorded which). It is not recorded whose cells these are; they may come from a transplant donor. The CDR3 DNA sequence: TGTGCCAGTAGTATCGGGATGACAGGAGGAAAGAGCTACACCTTC. Residues: CASSIGMTGGKSYTF. The entire variable domain, with the rest obtained from reference TRBV19 and TRBJ1-2, is as follows: DGGITQSPKYLFRKEGQNVTLSCEQNLNHDAMYWYRQDPGQGLRLIYYSQIVNDFQKGDIAEGYSVSREKKESFPLTVTSAQKNPTAFYLCASSIGMTGGKSYTFGSGTRLTVV.